The sequence of this T cell receptor beta chain was determined in a study of cytomegalovirus exposure and HLA in healthy donors. At the level of the study: When over 300 donors were genotyped, roughly 82% of them were found to fall in the Caucasian-associated ancestry cluster.

General study points: Later analysis demonstrated an association between a missense DCLRE1C variant and TCR beta V- and J-gene trimming. Previously analyzed data showed that most TCR beta V segments were productive at a frequency of about 87% or about 30%.

As to this clone: Its specificity is unknown.

The germline V gene has CDR1 SGHDT and CDR2 YYEEEE. V shed 4 bases, J shed 2 bases, and the junction held 7 bases outside the gene matches. The length of the CDR3 is 16 residues. The PCR employed 60 Vbeta primers together with 13 Jbeta primers. Repertoires were generated with immunoSEQ multiplex PCR, while TCRdb's copy carries only in-frame clones and drops some. The data show under 200,000 clones, 70% to 85% seen once. The source material was PBMCs. The chain uses TRBV5-6 and TRBJ2-7; 12 bases line up with TRBD2. The origin of this receptor is a man aged 40-50 years in good health and CMV-seropositive. This CDR3 reads CASSVASGGAPYEQYF. The CDR3 DNA sequence: TGTGCCAGCAGCGTTGCTAGCGGGGGGGCCCCCTACGAGCAGTACTTC.